The present entry profiles one T cell receptor beta chain with its context. RNA transcripts provided the template for amplifying TCR beta CDR3 regions. First-round RT-PCR employed HTBI primers, with a second-round multiplex PCR after it. TCRdb re-called the multiplex PCR reads with MiXCR, one entry per CDR3 protein. Altogether about 740,000 distinct CDR3 sequences are present, roughly two fifths being singletons, with the ten largest covering approximately 43%. This entry is derived from a study of Graves' ophthalmopathy and Graves' hyperthyroidism. The germline V gene has CDR1 SGHAT and CDR2 FQNNGV. The CDR3 runs 15 residues. Unmatched junction bases numbered 9, after V lost 6 bases and J lost 8 bases.

The sequence derives from an adult man with Graves' ophthalmopathy. The sample taken for sequencing was peripheral blood. This chain links TRBV11-2 with TRBJ1-6, with TRBD1 identical over 8 bases. Here the CDR3 DNA reads TGTGCCAGCAGTAAAAGACAGGGGCTGGATTCACCCCTCCACTTT. Its translation: CASSKRQGLDSPLHF.